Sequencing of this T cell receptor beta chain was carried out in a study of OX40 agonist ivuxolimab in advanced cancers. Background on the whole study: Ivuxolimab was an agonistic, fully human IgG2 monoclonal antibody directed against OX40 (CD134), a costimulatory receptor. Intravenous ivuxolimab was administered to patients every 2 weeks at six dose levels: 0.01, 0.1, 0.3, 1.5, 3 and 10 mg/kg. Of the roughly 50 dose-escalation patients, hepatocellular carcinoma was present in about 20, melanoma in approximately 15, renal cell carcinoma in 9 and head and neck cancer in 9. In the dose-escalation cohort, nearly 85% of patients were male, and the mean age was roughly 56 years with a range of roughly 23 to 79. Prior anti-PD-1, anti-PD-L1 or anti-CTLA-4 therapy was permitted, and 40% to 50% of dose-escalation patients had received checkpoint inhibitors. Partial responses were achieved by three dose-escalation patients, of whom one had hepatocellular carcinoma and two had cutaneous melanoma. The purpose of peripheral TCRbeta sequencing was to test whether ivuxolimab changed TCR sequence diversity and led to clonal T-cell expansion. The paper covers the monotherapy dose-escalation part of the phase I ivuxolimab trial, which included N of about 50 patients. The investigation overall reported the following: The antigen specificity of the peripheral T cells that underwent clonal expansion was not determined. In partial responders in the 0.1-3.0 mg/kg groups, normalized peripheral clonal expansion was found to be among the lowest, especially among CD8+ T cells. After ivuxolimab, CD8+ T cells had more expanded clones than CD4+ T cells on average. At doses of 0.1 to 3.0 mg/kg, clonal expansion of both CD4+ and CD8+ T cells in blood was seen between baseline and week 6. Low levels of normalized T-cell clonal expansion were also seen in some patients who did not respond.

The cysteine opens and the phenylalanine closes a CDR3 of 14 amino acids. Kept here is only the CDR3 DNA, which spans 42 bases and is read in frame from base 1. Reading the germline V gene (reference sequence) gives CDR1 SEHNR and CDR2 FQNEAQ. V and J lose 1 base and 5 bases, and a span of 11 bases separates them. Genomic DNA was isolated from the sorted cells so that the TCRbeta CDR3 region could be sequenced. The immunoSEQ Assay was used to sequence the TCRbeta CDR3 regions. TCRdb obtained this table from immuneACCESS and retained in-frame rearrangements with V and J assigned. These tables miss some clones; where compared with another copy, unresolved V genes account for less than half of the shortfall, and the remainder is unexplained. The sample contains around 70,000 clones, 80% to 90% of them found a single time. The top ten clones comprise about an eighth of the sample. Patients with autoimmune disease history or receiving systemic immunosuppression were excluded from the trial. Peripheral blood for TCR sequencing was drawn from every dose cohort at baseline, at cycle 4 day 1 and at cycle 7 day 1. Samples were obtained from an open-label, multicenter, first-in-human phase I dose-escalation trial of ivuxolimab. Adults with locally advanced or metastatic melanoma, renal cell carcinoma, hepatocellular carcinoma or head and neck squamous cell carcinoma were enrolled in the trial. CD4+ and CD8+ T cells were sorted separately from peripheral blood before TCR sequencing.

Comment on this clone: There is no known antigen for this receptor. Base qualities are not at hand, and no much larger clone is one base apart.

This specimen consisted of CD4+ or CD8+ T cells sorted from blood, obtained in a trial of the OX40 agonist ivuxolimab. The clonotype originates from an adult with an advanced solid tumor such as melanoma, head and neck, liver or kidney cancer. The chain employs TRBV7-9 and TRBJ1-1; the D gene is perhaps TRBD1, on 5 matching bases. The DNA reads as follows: TGTGCCAGCAGCTTAGATGGCAGGGAGACTGAAGCTTTCTTT. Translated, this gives CASSLDGRETEAFF.